Listed below are T cell receptor beta chains from one sample, sequenced in a study of shared clonotypes between healthy human individuals. Only in-frame clones appear in the TCRdb table, and some are missing; sequencing was by immunoSEQ multiplex PCR. Here the sample spans over a million clones, roughly 97% being singletons. The sample was naive CD4+ T cells sorted from blood. The receptors originated from a man aged 30-40 years in good health. CDR3s include the opening cysteine and the closing phenylalanine or tryptophan. Each record gives: clone size, V gene, D gene, J gene, CDR3 DNA, CDR3 protein. The D gene is left open where the match is weak. Part of the rows lack a size; the others show once, few, many or a class for expanded clones.

size: NA; V: TRBV29-1; D: NA; J: TRBJ2-1; DNA: TGCAGCCTTTGGACTCATTACAATGAGCAGTTCTTC; CDR3: CSLWTHYNEQFF
size: NA; V: TRBV7-2; D: TRBD1; J: TRBJ1-2; DNA: TGTGCCAGCAGCACAGGGACAGGGGGAGTATATGGCTACACCTTC; CDR3: CASSTGTGGVYGYTF
size: once; V: TRBV9; D: NA; J: TRBJ1-5; DNA: TGTGCCAGCAGCCCGGGAGGGGTAACGCAGCCCCAGCATTTT; CDR3: CASSPGGVTQPQHF
size: NA; V: TRBV5-1; D: TRBD2; J: TRBJ2-1; DNA: TGCGCCAGCAGCGTAGGACTAGCGGGATTCTACAATGAGCAGTTCTTC; CDR3: CASSVGLAGFYNEQFF
size: NA; V: TRBV18; D: TRBD1; J: TRBJ2-7; DNA: TGTGCCAGCTCACCACCGGCGGGACAGGACGAGCAGTACTTC; CDR3: CASSPPAGQDEQYF
size: NA; V: TRBV28; D: NA; J: TRBJ2-5; DNA: TGTGCCAGCAGTGTAACAGGCGCGCCGCCCCAAGAGACCCAGTACTTC; CDR3: CASSVTGAPPQETQYF
size: NA; V: TRBV9; D: TRBD2; J: TRBJ2-3; DNA: TGTGCCAGCAGCGGCGGGACTAGCGGGAGGGTTTTCACAGATACGCAGTATTTT; CDR3: CASSGGTSGRVFTDTQYF
size: NA; V: TRBV7-2; D: TRBD2; J: TRBJ2-7; DNA: TGTGCCAGCACACTAGCGGGCTTCTACGAGCAGTACTTC; CDR3: CASTLAGFYEQYF
size: NA; V: TRBV10-2; D: NA; J: TRBJ2-6; DNA: TGCGCCAGCAGTGACGGCAGTTGGTCTGGGGCCAACGTCCTGACCTTC; CDR3: CASSDGSWSGANVLTF
size: NA; V: TRBV4-1; D: NA; J: TRBJ2-2; DNA: TGCGCCAGCAGCCAAAACAGGTTAATCACCGGGGAGCTGTTTTTT; CDR3: CASSQNRLITGELFF
size: NA; V: TRBV25-1; D: NA; J: TRBJ2-3; DNA: TGTGCCAGCGGACAGTCGAGAGGCACAGATACGCAGTATTTT; CDR3: CASGQSRGTDTQYF
size: NA; V: TRBV18; D: NA; J: TRBJ2-1; DNA: TGTGCCAGCTCACGGGGGGACAATGAGCAGTTCTTC; CDR3: CASSRGDNEQFF
size: NA; V: TRBV11-2; D: TRBD2; J: TRBJ2-5; DNA: TGTGCCAGCAGCGCCCCCGGGGGACTAGCGGTTCAAGAGACCCAGTACTTC; CDR3: CASSAPGGLAVQETQYF
size: NA; V: TRBV7-6; D: NA; J: TRBJ2-4; DNA: TGTGCCAGCAGCTTAATAGGGAGCGACAGCATTCAGTACTTC; CDR3: CASSLIGSDSIQYF
size: NA; V: TRBV29-1; D: NA; J: TRBJ2-4; DNA: TGCAGCCCTAGTTTAGCCAAAAACATTCAGTACTTC; CDR3: CSPSLAKNIQYF
size: NA; V: TRBV2; D: NA; J: TRBJ2-1; DNA: TGTGCCAGCAGTGTCGGGAGCGGTTCCTACAATGAGCAGTTCTTC; CDR3: CASSVGSGSYNEQFF
size: NA; V: TRBV5-1; D: TRBD1; J: TRBJ1-1; DNA: TGCGCCAGCAGCGCAACAGGGGACACTGAAGCTTTCTTT; CDR3: CASSATGDTEAFF